The T cell receptor (beta chain) under discussion was sequenced for a study of blood T cell repertoires in COVID-19. The germline CDR1 and CDR2 sequences are SGHAT and FQNNGV. Germline trimming cut 1 base from V and 10 bases from J; bases unmatched to any gene: 5. This CDR3 contains 14 residues. Original methodology: By means of reference gene primer amplification, nucleated cell counts were estimated. Profiled with immunoSEQ multiplex PCR; TCRdb holds only in-frame clones, not every one. D and trimming come from the DNA, and the V and J calls and clone size come from that table. The table includes about 150,000 clones, around four fifths detected once.

Sequencing input: peripheral blood. This chain joins TRBV11-2 and TRBJ2-1; 9 bases align to TRBD2. The clonotype originates from a human donor in a cohort sampled during active COVID-19. The CDR3: CASSLAAGGSEQFF. The CDR3 DNA reads TGTGCCAGCAGCTTAGCCGCGGGGGGGAGCGAGCAGTTCTTC.